The 15 T cell receptor beta chains below come from one sample, sequenced in a study of blood T cell repertoires in COVID-19. Repertoires were generated with immunoSEQ multiplex PCR, while TCRdb's copy carries only in-frame clones and drops some. The sample carries 100,000 or so clones, about 91% recorded once. Sequencing was carried out using peripheral blood. The receptors shown here come from a human donor in a cohort sampled during active COVID-19.

This chain joins TRBV28 and TRBJ2-3; possible D gene TRBD2, 5 bases. Trimming removed 10 bases at V and 0 bases at J, with 17 bases between. Per the germline V gene, CDR1 is MDHEN and CDR2 is SYDVKM. The CDR3 sequence is 15 residues long. The CDR3 sequence: CAIQMRAASTDTQYF. The CDR3 nucleotides read TGTGCCATCCAAATGAGGGCGGCTAGCACAGATACGCAGTATTTT.

In DNA form, the CDR3 reads TGTGCCAGCAGCCAAGACATCGGGGTAAAAGGGGAAAAACTGTTTTTT. As protein: CASSQDIGVKGEKLFF. The gene calls are TRBV4-2 and TRBJ1-4, with D unresolved. Per germline, CDR1 LGHNA and CDR2 YNFKEQ. Trimming removed 0 bases at V and 8 bases at J, with 16 bases between. The CDR3 runs to 16 residues.

The V call is TRBV15, the J call TRBJ1-4; possible D gene TRBD1, 5 bases. CDR1 is LNHNV, CDR2 YYDKDF, per germline (reference sequence). The CDR3 runs to 19 residues. Trimming shortened V by 2 bases and J by 3 bases, and 22 bases separated the two germline ends. DNA of the CDR3: TGTGCCACCAGCAGATCGCCCGCGGGGCTAATCGGAGCTAATGAAAAACTGTTTTTT. Protein: CATSRSPAGLIGANEKLFF. The entire variable domain, with the rest obtained from reference TRBV15 and TRBJ1-4, is as follows: DAMVIQNPRYQVTQFGKPVTLSCSQTLNHNVMYWYQQKSSQAPKLLFHYYDKDFNNEADTPDNFQSRRPNTSFCFLDIRSPGLGDTAMYLCATSRSPAGLIGANEKLFFGSGTQLSVL.

The V gene is TRBV27, the J gene TRBJ2-7, with D maybe TRBD1 (5 bases). This CDR3 is built from 14 residues. CDR1 MNHEY and CDR2 SMNVEV come from the germline V gene (reference sequence). The ends were cut back, 2 bases at V and 0 bases at J, with 8 bases in the middle. The CDR3 here is CASSLDRRSYEQYF. CDR3 bases: TGTGCCAGCAGTTTAGACAGACGCTCCTACGAGCAGTACTTC.

The J gene is TRBJ1-6, the V gene TRBV5-6; D is ambiguous. The CDR3 length is 14 residues. Trimming stripped 6 bases from V and 7 bases from J, with 14 bases between. Per germline, CDR1 SGHDT and CDR2 YYEEEE. The CDR3 spells CASTSLQKNSPLHF. The CDR3 bases are TGTGCCAGCACTTCCCTACAGAAGAATTCACCCCTCCACTTT.

For this clone: The same CDR3 also results from other DNA sequences found in this sample. This chain links TRBV12-3 or TRBV12-4 with TRBJ2-7; D remains ambiguous. The CDR3 has 12 residues. The V end lost 1 base, the J end lost 4 bases, and 5 bases lay between the germline ends. CDR3 sequence: CASSLGRYEQYF. DNA of the CDR3: TGTGCCAGCAGTTTAGGGCGGTACGAGCAGTACTTC.

The chain couples TRBV3-1 (or the pseudogene TRBV3-2) to TRBJ2-7; a weak D match, TRBD1 (5 bases). Trimming pared 0 bases from V and 5 bases from J, leaving 14 bases between. The germline gives CDR1 LGHDT, CDR2 YNNKEL (reference sequence). The CDR3 consists of 15 residues. This CDR3 is CASSQDRQGYNEQYF. CDR3 nucleotide sequence: TGTGCCAGCAGCCAAGATAGGCAGGGTTATAACGAGCAGTACTTC.

This chain connects TRBV19 to TRBJ1-5, with D possibly matching TRBD1 (5 bases). Germline V gives CDR1 LNHDA, CDR2 SQIVND (reference sequence). The CDR3 length is 16 residues. V was clipped by 3 bases and J by 5 bases, with 17 bases between them. As DNA, the CDR3 is TGTGCCAGTAGTATGGGGCAGGGCGATCACTATCAGCCCCAGCATTTT. This translates into CASSMGQGDHYQPQHF. The complete variable domain, with remaining parts taken from reference TRBV19 and TRBJ1-5, reads DGGITQSPKYLFRKEGQNVTLSCEQNLNHDAMYWYRQDPGQGLRLIYYSQIVNDFQKGDIAEGYSVSREKKESFPLTVTSAQKNPTAFYLCASSMGQGDHYQPQHFGDGTRLSIL.

The V gene is TRBV2, the J gene TRBJ2-1; 8 bases map to TRBD2. After removal of 9 bases from V and 10 bases from J, the junction contained 5 bases not matched to a gene. Per germline, CDR1 SNHLY and CDR2 FYNNEI. The CDR3 is 11 residues long. The CDR3 DNA follows: TGTGCCAGTCTACTAGCGGTAGAGCAGTTCTTC. Amino acid sequence: CASLLAVEQFF. The full variable domain, rest sourced from reference TRBV2 and TRBJ2-1, is EPEVTQTPSHQVTQMGQEVILRCVPISNHLYFYWYRQILGQKVEFLVSFYNNEISEKSEIFDDQFSVERPDGSNFTLKIRSTKLEDSAMYFCASLLAVEQFFGPGTRLTVL.

V and J are TRBV19 and TRBJ1-1, with TRBD1 identical over 11 bases. Germline V gene lookup returns CDR1 LNHDA and CDR2 SQIVND (reference sequence). CDR3 length: 13 residues. Germline trimming cut 3 bases from V and 6 bases from J; bases unmatched to any gene: 0. The chain's CDR3 is CASSMGQGAEAFF. In nucleotides, the CDR3 is TGTGCCAGTAGTATGGGACAGGGGGCTGAAGCTTTCTTT.

The J gene is TRBJ1-5, the V gene TRBV20-1, with unresolved D. This CDR3 region has 12 residues. Germline lookup yields CDR1 DFQATT and CDR2 SNEGSKA (reference sequence). V was shortened by 3 bases and J by 4 bases, with 7 bases between the two germline ends. CDR3 loop: CSASPGNQPQHF. CDR3 bases: TGCAGTGCTAGTCCGGGGAATCAGCCCCAGCATTTT.

The V gene is TRBV3-1 (or the pseudogene TRBV3-2), the J gene TRBJ1-5, with 9 nucleotides matching TRBD1. The CDR3 has 15 residues. Germline trimming cut 4 bases from V and 6 bases from J; bases unmatched to any gene: 7. CDR1 is LGHDT and CDR2 is YNNKEL in the germline V gene (reference sequence). The CDR3 here is CASSLGQGRVQPQHF. In DNA form, the CDR3 reads TGTGCCAGCAGCCTCGGACAGGGGAGGGTTCAGCCCCAGCATTTT.

This chain joins TRBV7-8 and TRBJ1-5, with a possible D match to TRBD1 (6 bases). Looked up from germline, CDR1 is SGHVS and CDR2 is FQNEAQ. The CDR3 length is 14 residues. The V and J ends lost 5 bases and 7 bases respectively, with 15 bases between them. The DNA for the CDR3 is TGTGCCAGCAGCCCACAGGGATCAAACCAGCCCCAGCATTTT. Translation gives CASSPQGSNQPQHF.

The J gene is TRBJ2-2, the V gene TRBV21-1; the tabulated D call, TRBD2, remains unverified against the DNA. TRBV21-1 has pseudogene status. The CDR3 runs to 18 residues. CDR3 residues: CASSKDGLAGVNTGELFF. The CDR3 DNA is TGTGCCAGCAGCAAAGATGGGCTAGCGGGAGTGAACACCGGGGAGCTGTTTTTT.

The rearrangement links TRBV28 to TRBJ2-2; 9 bases match TRBD2. Germline V lookup: CDR1 MDHEN, CDR2 SYDVKM. The junction had 4 bases not matched to a gene; V was cut back by 10 bases and J by 7 bases. The CDR3 runs 12 residues. The CDR3 DNA is TGTGCCACCGGACTAGCGAGCGGGGAGCTGTTTTTT. It codes for CATGLASGELFF.